Listed below are T cell receptor beta chains from one sample, sequenced in a study of blood T cell repertoires in COVID-19. The assay was immunoSEQ multiplex PCR, and TCRdb's table has in-frame clones only and misses some. The data contain 140,000 to 150,000 clones, approximately 90% of them singletons. Sequencing was performed on peripheral blood. Receptors originate from a man between 60 and 75 years old with active or convalescent COVID-19. Each CDR3 is given with its conserved first and last residue. Each record gives: V gene, J gene, D gene, clone size, CDR3 protein, CDR3 DNA. D genes are given only for firm matches. The size entry is marked missing in some rows and otherwise reads once, few, many or a size class.

TRBV21-1	TRBJ2-3	.	.	CASSRGTVGKTDTQYF	TGTGCCAGCAGCAGAGGGACAGTTGGCAAGACAGATACGCAGTATTTT
TRBV24-1	TRBJ1-1	.	.	CATSPGGIGEAFF	TGTGCCACCAGCCCGGGGGGGATAGGAGAAGCTTTCTTT
TRBV3-1/TRBV3-2	TRBJ2-2	.	.	CASSRGPGELFF	TGTGCCAGCAGCAGAGGGCCCGGGGAGCTGTTTTTT
TRBV14	TRBJ1-1	.	.	CASSQGQNTEAFF	TGTGCCAGCAGCCAGGGACAGAACACTGAAGCTTTCTTT
TRBV7-2	TRBJ1-1	TRBD1	.	CASSQQTGVNTEAFF	TGTGCCAGCAGCCAACAGACAGGGGTGAACACTGAAGCTTTCTTT
TRBV4-3	TRBJ1-2	TRBD1	.	CASSQDGTGGSNYGYTF	TGCGCCAGCAGCCAAGATGGGACAGGGGGCTCTAACTATGGCTACACCTTC
TRBV6-5	TRBJ1-1	.	.	CAISPTVNTEAFF	TGTGCCATCTCACCGACAGTGAACACTGAAGCTTTCTTT
TRBV5-8	TRBJ2-5	.	.	CASSRTGLETQYF	TGTGCCAGCAGCCGTACAGGTTTGGAGACCCAGTACTTC
TRBV24-1	TRBJ1-2	TRBD1	.	CATLPGAGGGYTF	TGTGCCACCCTCCCAGGGGCAGGGGGCGGCTACACCTTC
TRBV28	TRBJ1-2	.	.	CASSLGGGGANYGYTF	TGTGCCAGCAGTTTAGGGGGGGGAGGCGCTAACTATGGCTACACCTTC
TRBV5-6	TRBJ1-1	.	.	CASSLDRNTEAFF	TGTGCCAGCAGCCTGGACAGAAACACTGAAGCTTTCTTT
TRBV2	TRBJ2-7	TRBD2	.	CASSEVGGRGYEQYF	TGTGCCAGCAGTGAAGTGGGGGGGAGAGGCTACGAGCAGTACTTC
TRBV7-3	TRBJ1-1	.	.	CASSFARNTEAFF	TGTGCCAGCAGTTTCGCGAGAAACACTGAAGCTTTCTTT
TRBV7-9	TRBJ1-4	.	.	CASSFGGLDEKLFF	TGTGCCAGCAGCTTTGGAGGGTTGGACGAAAAACTGTTTTTT
TRBV7-2	TRBJ1-5	.	.	CASSLGTANQPQHF	TGTGCCAGCAGCTTAGGGACAGCTAATCAGCCCCAGCATTTT
TRBV4-2	TRBJ2-5	.	once	CASSKQGRGRETQYF	TGTGCCAGCAGCAAACAAGGCAGGGGTCGAGAGACCCAGTACTTC
TRBV6-6	TRBJ2-7	TRBD2	.	CATTNWGGSSYEQYF	TGTGCCACCACAAACTGGGGGGGAAGCTCCTACGAGCAGTACTTC
TRBV7-8	TRBJ1-5	TRBD1	.	CASSLERDRAVVQPQHF	TGTGCCAGCAGCTTAGAAAGGGACAGGGCCGTAGTACAGCCCCAGCATTTT
TRBV7-3	TRBJ2-5	TRBD2	.	CASSRTSAATQYF	TGTGCCAGCAGCAGAACTAGCGCCGCGACCCAGTACTTC
TRBV21-1	TRBJ1-4	.	.	CASTLGGGIGEKLFF	TGTGCCAGCACCCTAGGGGGGGGGATAGGTGAAAAACTGTTTTTT
TRBV18	TRBJ2-4	TRBD1	.	CASNTASPGQGALDIQYF	TGTGCCAGCAACACCGCTTCCCCGGGACAGGGGGCTTTGGACATTCAGTACTTC
TRBV4-2	TRBJ2-5	TRBD1	.	CASSQGQDAETQYF	TGTGCCAGCAGCCAGGGACAGGATGCGGAGACCCAGTACTTC
TRBV6-2/TRBV6-3	TRBJ2-7	.	.	CASSGQSFANYEQYF	TGTGCCAGCAGTGGGCAGAGCTTCGCGAATTACGAGCAGTACTTC
TRBV4-2	TRBJ2-2	TRBD2	.	CASSLRLAGGPTGELFF	TGTGCCAGCAGCCTCCGACTAGCGGGAGGCCCCACCGGGGAGCTGTTTTTT
TRBV28	TRBJ1-5	.	.	CASSPPAGGNQPQHF	TGTGCCAGCAGTCCCCCCGCAGGGGGCAATCAGCCCCAGCATTTT
TRBV11-1	TRBJ2-5	TRBD2	.	CASRGDLYETQYF	TGTGCCAGTCGGGGGGACCTGTACGAGACCCAGTACTTC
TRBV7-2	TRBJ2-4	.	.	CASSLLGWAKNIQYF	TGTGCCAGCAGCTTACTAGGATGGGCCAAAAACATTCAGTACTTC
TRBV7-6	TRBJ1-2	.	.	CASSSGGNYGYTF	TGTGCCAGCAGCTCGGGGGGGAACTATGGCTACACCTTC
TRBV7-8	TRBJ1-6	TRBD1	.	CASSLRSRDRGRNSPLHF	TGTGCCAGCAGCCTGCGGTCCCGGGACAGGGGGCGGAACTCACCCCTCCACTTT
TRBV7-2	TRBJ2-3	TRBD2	.	CASSQTPGTSPTDTQYF	TGTGCCAGCAGCCAAACACCCGGGACTAGCCCCACAGATACGCAGTATTTT
TRBV7-2	TRBJ2-1	TRBD1	.	CASKKSGTGPYNEQFF	TGTGCCAGCAAAAAGTCCGGGACAGGGCCTTACAATGAGCAGTTCTTC
TRBV18	TRBJ1-3	TRBD1	.	CASSPPGTGLRNTIYF	TGTGCCAGCTCACCACCCGGGACAGGGTTGAGAAACACCATATATTTT
TRBV7-2	TRBJ2-1	.	.	CASSLALREQFF	TGTGCCAGCAGCTTAGCCCTTAGAGAGCAGTTCTTC
TRBV2	TRBJ1-1	.	once	CASSARDIQNTEAFF	TGTGCCAGCAGTGCACGGGACATCCAGAACACTGAAGCTTTCTTT
TRBV6-5	TRBJ2-1	.	.	CASRRGTHEQFF	TGTGCCAGCAGACGCGGGACTCATGAGCAGTTCTTC
TRBV10-3	TRBJ2-7	TRBD1	.	CAGGTGGASSSYEQYF	TGTGCCGGTGGGACAGGGGGCGCGTCAAGCTCCTACGAGCAGTACTTC
TRBV27	TRBJ1-1	TRBD1	once	CASTTGQGITEAFF	TGTGCCAGCACAACGGGACAGGGGATCACTGAAGCTTTCTTT
TRBV28	TRBJ2-1	TRBD1	few	CASSHDRGALMGRDEQFF	TGTGCCAGCAGCCATGACAGGGGGGCTCTAATGGGACGGGATGAGCAGTTCTTC
TRBV10-3	TRBJ2-7	.	.	CAISGDYYEQYF	TGTGCCATCAGTGGCGACTACTACGAGCAGTACTTC
TRBV14	TRBJ2-5	TRBD1	once	CASSQDESGGFKLSQYF	TGTGCCAGCAGCCAAGATGAGTCAGGGGGCTTTAAGTTGTCCCAGTACTTC
TRBV27	TRBJ1-1	.	.	CASSFSGEGTEAFF	TGTGCCAGCAGTTTCTCCGGTGAGGGCACTGAAGCTTTCTTT
TRBV5-6	TRBJ1-2	TRBD1	.	CASSFRDREPAYTF	TGTGCCAGCAGCTTCCGGGACAGGGAACCTGCCTACACCTTC
TRBV3-1/TRBV3-2	TRBJ2-2	.	.	CASSQNYNTGELFF	TGTGCCAGCAGCCAAAACTATAACACCGGGGAGCTGTTTTTT